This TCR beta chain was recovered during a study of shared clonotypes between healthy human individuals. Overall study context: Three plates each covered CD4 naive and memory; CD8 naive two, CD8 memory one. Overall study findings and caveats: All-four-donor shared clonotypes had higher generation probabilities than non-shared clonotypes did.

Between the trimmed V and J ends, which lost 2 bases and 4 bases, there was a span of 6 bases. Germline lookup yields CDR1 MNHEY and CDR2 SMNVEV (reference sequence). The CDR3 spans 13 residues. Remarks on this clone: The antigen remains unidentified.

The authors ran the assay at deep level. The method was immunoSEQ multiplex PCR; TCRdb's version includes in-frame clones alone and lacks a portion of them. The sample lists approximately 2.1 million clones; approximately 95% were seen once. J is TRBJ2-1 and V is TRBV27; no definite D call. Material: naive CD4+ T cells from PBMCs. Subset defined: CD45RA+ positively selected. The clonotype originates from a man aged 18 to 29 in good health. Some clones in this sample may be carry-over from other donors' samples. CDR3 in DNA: TGTGCCAGCAGTTTAGAGAGTTACAATGAGCAGTTCTTC. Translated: CASSLESYNEQFF.